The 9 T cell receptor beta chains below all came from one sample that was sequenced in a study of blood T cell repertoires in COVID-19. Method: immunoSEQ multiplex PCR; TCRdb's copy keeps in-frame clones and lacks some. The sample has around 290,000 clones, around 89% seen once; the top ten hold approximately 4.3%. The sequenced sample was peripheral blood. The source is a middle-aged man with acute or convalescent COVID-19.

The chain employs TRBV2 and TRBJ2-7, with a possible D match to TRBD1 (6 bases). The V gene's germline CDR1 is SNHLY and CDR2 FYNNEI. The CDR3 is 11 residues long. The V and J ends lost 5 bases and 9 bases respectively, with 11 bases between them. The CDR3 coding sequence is TGTGCCAGCAGTTTATCGACAGGGCAGTACTTC. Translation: CASSLSTGQYF.

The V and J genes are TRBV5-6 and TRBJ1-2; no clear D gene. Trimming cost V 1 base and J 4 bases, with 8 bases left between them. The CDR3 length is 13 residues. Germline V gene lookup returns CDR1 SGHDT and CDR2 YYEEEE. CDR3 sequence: CASSLIRAYGYTF. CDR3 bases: TGTGCCAGCAGCTTGATCCGAGCCTATGGCTACACCTTC.

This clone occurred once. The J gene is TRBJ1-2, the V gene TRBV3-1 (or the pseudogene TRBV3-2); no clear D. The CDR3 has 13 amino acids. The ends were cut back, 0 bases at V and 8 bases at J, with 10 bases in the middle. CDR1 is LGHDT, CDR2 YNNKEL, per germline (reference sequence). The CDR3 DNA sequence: TGTGCCAGCAGCCAAGATGCCCCCCGGGGCTACACCTTC. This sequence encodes CASSQDAPRGYTF.

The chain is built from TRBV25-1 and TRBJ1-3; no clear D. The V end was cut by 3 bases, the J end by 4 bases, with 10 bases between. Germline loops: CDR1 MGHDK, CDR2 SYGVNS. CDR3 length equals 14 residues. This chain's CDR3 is CASSDWNSGNTIYF. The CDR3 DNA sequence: TGTGCCAGCAGTGACTGGAACAGCGGAAACACCATATATTTT. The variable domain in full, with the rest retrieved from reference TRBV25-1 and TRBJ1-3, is EADIYQTPRYLVIGTGKKITLECSQTMGHDKMYWYQQDPGMELHLIHYSYGVNSTEKGDLSSESTVSRIRTEHFPLTLESARPSHTSQYLCASSDWNSGNTIYFGEGSWLTVV.

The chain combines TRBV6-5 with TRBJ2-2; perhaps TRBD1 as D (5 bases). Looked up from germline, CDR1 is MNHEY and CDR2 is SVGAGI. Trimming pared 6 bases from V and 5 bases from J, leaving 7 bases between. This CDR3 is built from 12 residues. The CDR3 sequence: CASRRQTGELFF. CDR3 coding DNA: TGTGCCAGCAGACGACAGACCGGGGAGCTGTTTTTT.

The chain's CDR3 is CASSLEVRNGVDGYTF. In DNA form, the CDR3 reads TGTGCCAGCAGCTTAGAGGTACGGAACGGGGTGGATGGCTACACCTTC. This chain joins TRBV13 and TRBJ1-2; no clear D gene. V was pared by 1 base and J by 6 bases, with 18 bases between. The CDR3 loop spans 16 amino acids. From germline, CDR1 is PRHDT and CDR2 FYEKMQ (reference sequence).

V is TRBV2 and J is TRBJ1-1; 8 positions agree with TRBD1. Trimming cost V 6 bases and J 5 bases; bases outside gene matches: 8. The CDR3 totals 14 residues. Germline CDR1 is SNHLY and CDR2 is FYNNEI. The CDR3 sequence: CASRAGTGGTEAFF. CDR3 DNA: TGTGCCAGCAGGGCCGGGACAGGCGGAACTGAAGCTTTCTTT.

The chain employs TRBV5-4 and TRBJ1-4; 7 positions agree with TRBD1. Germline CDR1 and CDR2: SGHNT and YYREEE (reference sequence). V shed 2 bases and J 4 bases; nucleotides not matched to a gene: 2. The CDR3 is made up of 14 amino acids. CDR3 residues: CASSFRGNNEKLFF. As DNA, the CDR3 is TGTGCCAGCAGCTTCAGGGGGAATAATGAAAAACTGTTTTTT.

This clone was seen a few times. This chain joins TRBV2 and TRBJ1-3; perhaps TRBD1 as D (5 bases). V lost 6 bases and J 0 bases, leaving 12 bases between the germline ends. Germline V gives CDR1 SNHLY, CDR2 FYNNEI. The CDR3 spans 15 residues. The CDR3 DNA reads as TGTGCCAGCAGCTTGCGGGGCACCTCTGGAAACACCATATATTTT. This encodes CASSLRGTSGNTIYF.